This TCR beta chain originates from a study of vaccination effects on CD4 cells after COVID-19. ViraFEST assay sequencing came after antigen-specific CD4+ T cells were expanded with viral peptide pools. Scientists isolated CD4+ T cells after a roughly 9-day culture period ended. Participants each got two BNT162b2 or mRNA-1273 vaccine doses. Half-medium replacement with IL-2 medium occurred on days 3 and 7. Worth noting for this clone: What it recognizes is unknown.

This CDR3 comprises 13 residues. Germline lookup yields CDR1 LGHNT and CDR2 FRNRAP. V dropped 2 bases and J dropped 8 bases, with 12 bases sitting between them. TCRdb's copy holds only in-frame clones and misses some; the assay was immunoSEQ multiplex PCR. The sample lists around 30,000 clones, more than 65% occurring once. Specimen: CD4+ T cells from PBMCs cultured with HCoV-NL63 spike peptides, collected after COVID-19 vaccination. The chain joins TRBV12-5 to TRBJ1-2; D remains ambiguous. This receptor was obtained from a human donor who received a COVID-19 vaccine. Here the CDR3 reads CASGLTDTMGYTF. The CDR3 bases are TGTGCTAGTGGTTTGACCGATACGATGGGCTACACCTTC.